This TCR beta chain came from a study of STAT3 mutations in large granular lymphocyte leukemia. Findings and caveats of the study: Every T-cell large granular lymphocyte leukemia patient had at least one immunodominant TCR beta clonotype.

As to this clone: Its antigen remains unknown.

Method: immunoSEQ multiplex PCR; TCRdb's copy keeps in-frame clones and lacks some. The table records approximately 13,000 clones, roughly 80% of them present only once. The source is a man between 60 and 75 years old with T-cell large granular lymphocyte leukemia. Some clones in this sample may be carry-over from other donors' samples. Sequencing used peripheral blood mononuclear cells.

The CDR3 coding sequence is TGTGCCTGGATGTGGACAGGGCTGAACACTGAAGCTTTCTTT. Its protein product is CAWMWTGLNTEAFF. This chain uses TRBV30 with TRBJ1-1; 8 bases line up with TRBD1. There are 14 residues in the CDR3. V shed 4 bases, J shed 0 bases, and the junction held 4 bases outside the gene matches. From germline, CDR1 is GTSNPN and CDR2 SVGIG (reference sequence).